The 23 T cell receptor beta chains below were found in one sample sequenced in a study of T cell responses to AZD1222 COVID-19 vaccine. The data were produced by immunoSEQ multiplex PCR, yet TCRdb's version contains in-frame clones alone and is incomplete. The table lists roughly 85,000 clones, about 86% of them singletons. The source material was peripheral blood, sampled on day 0 of AZD1222 vaccination. Receptors were obtained from an adult in good health.

The V gene is TRBV28, the J gene TRBJ1-1; D possibly corresponds to TRBD1 (5 bases). The CDR3 covers 14 residues. V was shortened by 4 bases and J by 11 bases, with 20 bases between the two germline ends. Per the germline V gene, CDR1 is MDHEN and CDR2 is SYDVKM. CDR3 region: CASSSGGTAVEAFF. For the CDR3, the DNA is TGTGCCAGCAGTTCCGGGGGGACCGCCGTCGAGGCTTTCTTT.

The V gene is TRBV15, the J gene TRBJ2-1; TRBD1 matches at 10 bases. V lost 5 bases, J lost 5 bases, and 6 bases stayed unmatched. The germline V gene encodes CDR1 LNHNV and CDR2 YYDKDF (reference sequence). The CDR3 totals 15 residues. The CDR3 is CATSGRQGANNEQFF. The CDR3 coding sequence is TGTGCCACCAGCGGAAGACAGGGGGCGAACAATGAGCAGTTCTTC.

V usage is TRBV30 and J usage is TRBJ2-2, with unresolved D. The V gene lost 5 bases and the J gene lost 5 bases, with 6 bases spanning the gap. The CDR3 is 11 amino acids. Germline V lookup: CDR1 GTSNPN, CDR2 SVGIG (reference sequence). Here the CDR3 DNA reads TGTGCCTGGGGCGGAACCGGGGAGCTGTTTTTT. Amino acid sequence: CAWGGTGELFF.

The chain employs TRBV19 and TRBJ2-7; D perhaps matches TRBD2 (6 bases). Deletions cut 4 bases from V and 2 bases from J, with 15 bases between. There are 15 residues in the CDR3. Germline lookup yields CDR1 LNHDA and CDR2 SQIVND (reference sequence). This CDR3 is CASSKAEGPPYEQYF. CDR3 DNA sequence: TGTGCCAGTAGTAAAGCGGAGGGCCCGCCCTACGAGCAGTACTTC. Combining the CDR3 with reference TRBV19 and TRBJ2-7 gives the whole variable domain DGGITQSPKYLFRKEGQNVTLSCEQNLNHDAMYWYRQDPGQGLRLIYYSQIVNDFQKGDIAEGYSVSREKKESFPLTVTSAQKNPTAFYLCASSKAEGPPYEQYFGPGTRLTVT.

This chain links TRBV28 with TRBJ1-5; 7 nucleotides match TRBD1. The germline V gene encodes CDR1 MDHEN and CDR2 SYDVKM. V lost 6 bases, J lost 9 bases, and 11 bases stayed unmatched. This CDR3 comprises 14 residues. This CDR3 reads CASSSRQGSRPQHF. The CDR3 nucleotides are TGTGCCAGCAGCTCTAGACAGGGCAGTCGGCCCCAGCATTTT.

The chain couples TRBV2 to TRBJ2-2; 8 bases are a match to TRBD1. This CDR3 is built from 15 residues. Germline-derived CDR1 and CDR2 are SNHLY and FYNNEI. The V segment lost 5 bases and the J segment 11 bases; nucleotides outside the gene matches: 13. The CDR3 DNA reads TGTGCCAGCAGTATGCCTGACAGGGGTGGGGTAGAGCTGTTTTTT. It translates to CASSMPDRGGVELFF.

The chain combines TRBV24-1 with TRBJ1-2; D might be TRBD1 (6 bases). Germline V gives CDR1 KGHDR, CDR2 SFDVKD. The V and J ends lost 4 bases and 6 bases respectively, with 14 bases between them. The CDR3 spans 14 residues. CDR3 nucleotides: TGTGCCACCAGTGAGGTGGACAGAGGACATGGCTACACCTTC. It specifies CATSEVDRGHGYTF.

The chain employs TRBV3-1 (or the pseudogene TRBV3-2) and TRBJ1-2; 7 positions match TRBD1. The ends lost 5 bases at V and 8 bases at J; junction bases unmatched: 5. The CDR3 is 12 amino acids. Germline-derived CDR1 and CDR2 are LGHDT and YNNKEL (reference sequence). The CDR3: CASSYNRGGYTF. CDR3 bases: TGTGCCAGCAGCTATAACAGGGGCGGCTACACCTTC.

The chain couples TRBV6-5 to TRBJ1-4; D unresolved. The germline V gene encodes CDR1 MNHEY and CDR2 SVGAGI. The CDR3 spans 15 residues. Deletions cut 6 bases from V and 3 bases from J, with 14 bases between. The CDR3 spells CASRSAGGPNEKLFF. CDR3 bases: TGTGCCAGCAGGTCAGCGGGAGGGCCTAATGAAAAACTGTTTTTT.

V and J are TRBV11-2 and TRBJ2-5; D not certain. V lost 2 bases and J lost 5, with 12 bases in between. CDR3 length: 14 residues. Germline assignment: CDR1 SGHAT and CDR2 FQNNGV. The CDR3, as DNA: TGTGCCAGCAGCTTACGGACCGCTGGGGAGACCCAGTACTTC. Translating gives CASSLRTAGETQYF.

The genes are TRBV28 and TRBJ2-5; 8 bases match TRBD1. V lost 8 bases to trimming and J lost 5 bases; unmatched junction nucleotides: 7. CDR1 is MDHEN and CDR2 is SYDVKM in the germline V gene. The CDR3 covers 13 residues. DNA of the CDR3: TGTGCCAGCGGACGACAGGGGTTGGAGACCCAGTACTTC. Translation gives CASGRQGLETQYF.

The chain joins TRBV12-5 to TRBJ2-7; TRBD1 or TRBD2 may be the D gene (5 bases each). The CDR3 runs to 15 residues. Per germline, CDR1 LGHNT and CDR2 FRNRAP. V lost 3 bases to trimming and J lost 0 bases, with 12 bases between them. CDR3 sequence: CASGFRDPSSYEQYF. The CDR3 coding sequence is TGTGCTAGTGGTTTCCGGGACCCCAGCTCCTACGAGCAGTACTTC.

The chain combines TRBV5-6 with TRBJ1-4; D is possibly TRBD1 (6 bases). Trimming cost V 4 bases and J 8 bases, with 21 bases left between them. CDR1 and CDR2 (germline): SGHDT, YYEEEE. This CDR3 is built from 16 residues. In DNA form, the CDR3 reads TGTGCCAGCAGCGTAGCAACAGGGAATTATTGGGAAAAACTGTTTTTT. Protein: CASSVATGNYWEKLFF.

The J gene is TRBJ1-1, the V gene TRBV12-5; possible D gene TRBD1, 5 bases. Looked up from germline, CDR1 is LGHNT and CDR2 is FRNRAP. This CDR3 region has 13 residues. V was clipped by 6 bases and J by 5 bases, with 13 bases between them. The chain's CDR3 is CASGYLDSTEAFF. CDR3 nucleotides: TGTGCTAGTGGCTACTTAGACAGTACTGAAGCTTTCTTT.

V is TRBV28 and J is TRBJ1-1; D might be TRBD1 (5 bases). V shed 5 bases and J shed 1 base, with 8 bases lying between them. Germline CDR1 MDHEN, CDR2 SYDVKM. This CDR3 comprises 13 residues. DNA of the CDR3: TGTGCCAGCAGTGGGACCCCGAACACTGAAGCTTTCTTT. Encoded protein: CASSGTPNTEAFF.

This clone is termed medium-sized (0.01 to 0.1%). This chain links TRBV27 with TRBJ1-5; weak D call: TRBD1 (6 bases). With 2 bases removed from V and 1 base from J, the gap between germline ends came to 6 bases. CDR1 and CDR2 (germline): MNHEY, SMNVEV (reference sequence). CDR3 length: 14 amino acids. The CDR3 loop reads CASSLQGSNQPQHF. The CDR3 DNA is TGTGCCAGCAGTTTACAGGGGAGCAATCAGCCCCAGCATTTT.

This clone turned up a few times. The CDR3 reads CASSFTPGQAYEQYF. CDR3 DNA: TGTGCCAGCAGTTTCACACCGGGACAGGCCTACGAGCAGTACTTC. V usage is TRBV6-5 and J usage is TRBJ2-7, with 8 bases matching TRBD1. The V gene's germline CDR1 is MNHEY and CDR2 SVGAGI. CDR3 length: 15 amino acids. V was clipped by 4 bases and J by 2 bases; unmatched bases: 7.

The chain links TRBV6-5 to TRBJ1-5; D remains ambiguous. The V and J ends lost 2 bases and 2 bases respectively, with 4 bases between them. There are 13 residues in the CDR3. From germline, CDR1 is MNHEY and CDR2 SVGAGI. Written as DNA, the CDR3 is TGTGCCAGCAGTTACGAGGGCAATCAGCCCCAGCATTTT. Protein: CASSYEGNQPQHF.

The V and J genes are TRBV5-1 and TRBJ2-3; no clear D gene. Between the trimmed V and J ends, which lost 0 bases and 4 bases, there was a span of 6 bases. CDR1 SGHRS and CDR2 YFSETQ come from the germline V gene. The CDR3 runs to 13 residues. The CDR3 nucleotides read TGCGCCAGCAGCTTGGACCGTGCAGATACGCAGTATTTT. It codes for CASSLDRADTQYF.

The gene calls are TRBV27 and TRBJ2-2; either TRBD1 or TRBD2 may fit D (5 bases each). Trimming took off 3 bases at V and 6 bases at J, with 14 bases between the two ends. Germline values: CDR1 MNHEY, CDR2 SMNVEV (reference sequence). The CDR3 has 15 residues. Written as DNA, the CDR3 is TGTGCCAGCAGTTTCGCCATCTGGGGGTCCGGGGAGCTGTTTTTT. This encodes CASSFAIWGSGELFF.

This clone was seen only a few times. Other DNA sequences of this sample code for an identical CDR3. The chain uses TRBV5-1 and TRBJ1-2, with D tentatively TRBD1 (6 bases). The ends were cut back, 0 bases at V and 5 bases at J, with 11 bases in the middle. CDR1 SGHRS and CDR2 YFSETQ come from the germline V gene. The CDR3 spans 14 residues. This chain's CDR3 is CASSLDQGLYGYTF. The DNA of the CDR3 is TGCGCCAGCAGCTTGGACCAGGGGCTTTATGGCTACACCTTC.

The genes are TRBV3-1 (or the pseudogene TRBV3-2) and TRBJ1-5, with TRBD1 matching 7 bases. Germline V lookup: CDR1 LGHDT, CDR2 YNNKEL (reference sequence). The junction had 1 base not matched to a gene; V was cut back by 3 bases and J by 2 bases. This CDR3 is 14 amino acids long. The CDR3 loop is CASSHGTGNQPQHF. CDR3 DNA sequence: TGTGCCAGCAGCCATGGGACAGGCAATCAGCCCCAGCATTTT.

This chain uses TRBV9 with TRBJ1-4, with D hard to call. The CDR3 loop spans 13 amino acids. The germline V gene encodes CDR1 SGDLS and CDR2 YYNGEE. With 1 base removed from V and 5 bases from J, the gap between germline ends came to 6 bases. CDR3 amino acids: CASSVWGNEKLFF. DNA of the CDR3: TGTGCCAGCAGCGTATGGGGAAATGAAAAACTGTTTTTT.